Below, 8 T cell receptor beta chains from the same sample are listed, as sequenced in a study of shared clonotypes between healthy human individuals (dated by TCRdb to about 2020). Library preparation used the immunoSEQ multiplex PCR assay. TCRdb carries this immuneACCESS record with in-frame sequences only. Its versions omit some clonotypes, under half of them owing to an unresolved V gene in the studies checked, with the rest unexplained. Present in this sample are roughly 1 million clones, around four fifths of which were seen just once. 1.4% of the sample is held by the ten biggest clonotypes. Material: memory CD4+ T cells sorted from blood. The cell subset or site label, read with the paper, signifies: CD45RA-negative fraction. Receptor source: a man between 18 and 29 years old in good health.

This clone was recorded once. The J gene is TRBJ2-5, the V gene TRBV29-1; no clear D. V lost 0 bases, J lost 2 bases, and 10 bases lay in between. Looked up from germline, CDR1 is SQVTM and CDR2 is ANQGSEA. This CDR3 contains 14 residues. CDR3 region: CSVEDLRKQETQYF. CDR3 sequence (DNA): TGCAGCGTTGAAGATCTTCGCAAGCAAGAGACCCAGTACTTC. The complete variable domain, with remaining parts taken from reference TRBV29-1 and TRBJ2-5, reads SAVISQKPSRDICQRGTSLTIQCQVDSQVTMMFWYRQQPGQSLTLIATANQGSEATYESGFVIDKFPISRPNLTFSTLTVSNMSPEDSSIYLCSVEDLRKQETQYFGPGTRLLVL.

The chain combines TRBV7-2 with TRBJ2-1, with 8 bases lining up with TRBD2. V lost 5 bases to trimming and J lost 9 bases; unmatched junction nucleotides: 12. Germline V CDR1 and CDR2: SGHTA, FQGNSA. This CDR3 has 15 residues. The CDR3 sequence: CASSPGRGTPAEQFF. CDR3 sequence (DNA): TGTGCCAGCAGCCCCGGGAGGGGGACTCCGGCTGAGCAGTTCTTC.

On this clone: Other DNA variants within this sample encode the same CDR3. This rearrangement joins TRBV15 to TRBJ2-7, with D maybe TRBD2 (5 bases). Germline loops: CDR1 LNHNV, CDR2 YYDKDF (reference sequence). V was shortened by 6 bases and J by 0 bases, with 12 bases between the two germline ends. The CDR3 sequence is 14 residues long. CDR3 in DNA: TGTGCCACCAGTCCCGGAGGTCCCTCCTACGAGCAGTACTTC. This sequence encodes CATSPGGPSYEQYF.

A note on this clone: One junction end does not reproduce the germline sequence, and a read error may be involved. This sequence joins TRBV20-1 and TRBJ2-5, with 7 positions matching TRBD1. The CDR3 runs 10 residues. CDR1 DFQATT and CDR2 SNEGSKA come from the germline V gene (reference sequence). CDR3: CSAPGDRRDF. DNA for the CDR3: TGCAGTGCTCCCGGGGACAGACGGGACTTC.

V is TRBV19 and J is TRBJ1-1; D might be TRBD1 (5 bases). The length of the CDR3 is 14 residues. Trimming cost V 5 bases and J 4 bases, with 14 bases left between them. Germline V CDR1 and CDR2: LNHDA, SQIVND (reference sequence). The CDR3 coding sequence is TGTGCCAGTAGTCAGGGACTCCCGGGCACTGAAGCTTTCTTT. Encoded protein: CASSQGLPGTEAFF.

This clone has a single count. The DNA for the CDR3 is TGTGCCAGCAGCCGGACAGGGAGGGTGGAAGAGACCCAGTACTTC. Its protein product is CASSRTGRVEETQYF. This chain joins TRBV11-2 and TRBJ2-5; a possible D gene is TRBD1 (8 bases). In germline, CDR1 is SGHAT, CDR2 FQNNGV. CDR3 length: 15 amino acids. V lost 5 bases, J lost 3 bases, and 16 bases lay in between.

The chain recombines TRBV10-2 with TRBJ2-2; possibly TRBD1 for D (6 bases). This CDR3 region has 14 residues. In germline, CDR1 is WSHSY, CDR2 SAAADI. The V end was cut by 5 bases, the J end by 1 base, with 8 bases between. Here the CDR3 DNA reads TGCGCCAGCAGTCCGGACAGGAACACCGGGGAGCTGTTTTTT. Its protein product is CASSPDRNTGELFF.

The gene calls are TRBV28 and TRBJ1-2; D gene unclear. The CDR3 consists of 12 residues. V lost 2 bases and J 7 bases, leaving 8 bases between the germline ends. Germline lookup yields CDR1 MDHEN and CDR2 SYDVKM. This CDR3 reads CASSLNDSGYTF. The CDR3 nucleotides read TGTGCCAGCAGTTTAAATGACTCTGGCTACACCTTC.